This entry features one T cell receptor beta chain sequence. This clonotype was recorded a few times. Its antigen is still unknown. No qualities accompany the bases; no much larger clone lies one base away. These data are taken from a study of blood T cells in healthy people across ages (dated by TCRdb to between 2014 and 2017). Context from the whole study: Template switching captured roughly one uniquely barcoded TCR beta cDNA molecule per two T cells in model experiments. The donors were divided into four age groups: young (average approximately 17 years), middle-aged (roughly 42), aged (approximately 64) and long-lived (nearly 85). Age-related changes in TCR beta repertoire diversity were measured in the study by deep sequencing normalized with unique cDNA molecular identifiers. For two donors (one aged 18 to 29 and one aged 80 or older), the study analyzed two additional independent replicas of 1 million unique cDNA reads from the same blood draw. To avoid experimental bias, donors of different ages were distributed randomly across sequencing lanes.

The library came from 5' RACE. The sequencer was an Illumina HiSeq 2500. A second PCR of about 6 to 12 cycles was performed with a sample-barcoded 5' primer and a J-beta primer mix. A unique molecular identifier was introduced onto each TCR beta cDNA molecule by a template-switch 5' adaptor carrying 12 random nucleotides. Each sample yielded at least 3 million CDR3-containing paired-end reads. First-strand cDNA synthesis was performed from all RNA using the Mint cDNA synthesis kit, with priming by a TRBC-specific oligonucleotide. Following uracil-DNA glycosylase treatment, all cDNA underwent a first 18-cycle PCR with the universal primers M1SS and BC2_uni_R. On the study's bioinformatics: For normalization, 1 million high-quality reads, each with a distinct molecular identifier, were randomly selected from each sample. Instead of being binned into consensus sequences, reads with shared molecular identifiers were discarded. MiTCR, set to a Q25 quality threshold and the strictest error-elimination algorithm, was used for CDR3 identification, clonotype clustering and error correction. A nonparametric unseen species model with Euler transformation was used to estimate a lower bound on total TCR beta diversity. TCRdb trimmed the raw reads at Q25, called clones with MiXCR and kept productive beta chains. Rows matching on CDR3 protein sequence are summarized as one entry with the most common DNA and genes. Here the V and J calls rest on TCRdb's processing, not on the authors' analysis. The sample table lists about 1.8 million distinct CDR3 sequences, approximately 50% of them with a count of one. The top ten clones comprise roughly 2.1% of the sample.

Overall study outcomes, separate from this receptor: Bulk unsorted PBMC profiling prevented conclusive comparison of naive and antigen-experienced compartments. Total diversity estimates from one million sequenced T cells were considered lower bounds and underestimates. Because donor CMV infection status was unknown, age-related changes in expanded clonotypes were potentially confounded. Observed TCR beta diversity correlated strongly with the percentage of naive T cells measured by flow cytometry. Observed TCR beta diversity per million T cells fell roughly linearly with age, and a significant reduction was already apparent by age roughly 40. Compared with the aged group, the long-lived group had more naive CD4+ T cells, fewer expanded clones and increased TCR diversity, a pattern suggesting age selection.

As encoded in the germline V gene (reference sequence), CDR1 is DFQATT while CDR2 is SNEGSKA. Taken from cysteine to phenylalanine, the CDR3 has 14 residues. Of the read, only the CDR3 DNA is kept; its 42 bases are in frame from base 1. A distance of 19 bases separates the germline ends of V and J, which lose 5 bases and 8 bases respectively. The donors were 40 or so Caucasian individuals from Russia, aged roughly 6 to 100 years, who were systemically healthy. About 10 milliliters of peripheral blood were collected from each donor into EDTA-treated Vacutainer tubes. PBMCs were isolated by Ficoll-Paque density-gradient centrifugation, with at least 6 million obtained per sample. Total RNA was extracted from PBMCs with Trizol reagent, with at least 5.5 micrograms obtained per sample. For every donor, flow cytometry on a PBMC aliquot measured the percentage of naive CD45RAhigh/CD27high T cells.

The clonotype was recovered from a woman aged 40 to 49 in good health. The V and J segments used are TRBV20-1 and TRBJ2-1; the D region is possibly TRBD1 or TRBD2, each matching across 6 bases. What was sequenced was blood. This receptor has the CDR3 CSAPVRGKRDEQFF. The nucleotide sequence reads TGCAGTGCTCCTGTAAGGGGGAAGCGGGATGAGCAGTTCTTC.